Listed here are 2 T cell receptor beta chains from one sample, sequenced in a study of shared clonotypes between healthy human individuals. Some clones are missing from TCRdb's copy, which holds only in-frame ones; the method was immunoSEQ multiplex PCR. The sample records some 480,000 clones, about 80% being singletons. Sequenced input: PBMCs. The receptors here all came from a woman aged 40 to 50 in good health. Some clones in this sample may be carry-over from other donors' samples.

This clone has more than one count but fewer than ten. This specimen includes other DNA sequences encoding the same CDR3. J is TRBJ1-2 and V is TRBV30; D remains ambiguous. The CDR3 has 12 residues. Trimming took off 0 bases at V and 4 bases at J, with 6 bases between the two ends. Germline V gene data show CDR1 as GTSNPN and CDR2 as SVGIG (reference sequence). CDR3 DNA sequence: TGTGCCTGGAGTGTAACCGGCTATGGCTACACCTTC. Amino acid sequence: CAWSVTGYGYTF.

The gene calls are TRBV5-4 and TRBJ2-2, with TRBD2 as a possible D gene (5 bases). This CDR3 comprises 16 residues. Germline V gene data show CDR1 as SGHNT and CDR2 as YYREEE (reference sequence). V lost 4 bases and J lost 4, with 17 bases in between. CDR3 coding DNA: TGTGCCAGCAGCAAGGCCGGGATAAAAGCCACCGGGGAGCTGTTTTTT. The encoded protein is CASSKAGIKATGELFF. The full variable domain, rest sourced from reference TRBV5-4 and TRBJ2-2, is ETGVTQSPTHLIKTRGQQVTLRCSSQSGHNTVSWYQQALGQGPQFIFQYYREEENGRGNFPPRFSGLQFPNYSSELNVNALELDDSALYLCASSKAGIKATGELFFGEGSRLTVL.